This T cell receptor (beta chain) was sequenced for a study of blood T cells in healthy people across ages. In the study overall: Template switching recovered approximately one barcoded beta molecule for every two T cells. Notes on the study in general: Leaving the PBMCs unsorted stopped any conclusive comparison of naive versus antigen-experienced cells. Unknown donor CMV status possibly confounded expanded clonotype changes. Both naive CD4+ cell counts and diversity were greater in long-lived donors than in aged donors.

The V end lost 8 bases, the J end lost 0 bases, and 15 bases lay between the germline ends. The CDR3 has 15 amino acids. Germline CDR1 is MNHNY and CDR2 is SVGAGI (reference sequence). Then a second PCR, running about 6 to 11 cycles, was carried out with a sample-barcoded 5' primer and a J-beta primer mix. TCRdb fed the 5' RACE reads into MiXCR, producing one record per CDR3 protein. The sample has over 1,500,000 distinct CDR3 sequences; around half are singletons. For this clonotype: Its antigen is still unknown.

The clonotype originates from a woman between 35 and 50 years old in good health. The J gene is TRBJ2-3, the V gene TRBV6-6; maybe TRBD2 (5 bases). Specimen: blood. The CDR3 DNA sequence: TGTGCCAGCCATGTGGGAGACTCCAGCACAGATACGCAGTATTTT. It is translated as CASHVGDSSTDTQYF.